This TCR beta chain was observed in a study of shared clonotypes between healthy human individuals. The study's findings and limits: Researchers found naive subsets generally carried larger estimated richness than memory subsets.

The V gene lost 5 bases and the J gene lost 0 bases, with 8 bases spanning the gap. Per germline, CDR1 MNHNS and CDR2 SASEGT. The CDR3 sequence is 15 residues long. Only in-frame clones appear in the TCRdb table, and some are missing; sequencing was by immunoSEQ multiplex PCR. The sample consists of over a million clones, approximately 80% of them appearing once. This clone was counted between two and nine times. What it binds is not known. This chain joins TRBV6-1 and TRBJ2-6; D ambiguous. Sequencing was done on a sample of memory CD4+ T cells from PBMCs. Subset here: CD45RA-negative fraction. The TCR sequence derives from a man aged 18 to 35 in good health. Some clones in this sample may be carry-over from other donors' samples. For the CDR3, the DNA is TGTGCCAGCAGTTCAGGTGACTCTGGGGCCAACGTCCTGACTTTC. Translated: CASSSGDSGANVLTF.